The text below deals with one T cell receptor beta chain. Its antigen is not identified. The data are from a study of T cell responses to AZD1222 COVID-19 vaccine. Method: immunoSEQ multiplex PCR; TCRdb's copy keeps in-frame clones and lacks some. Here the sample spans some 150,000 clones, 90% to 95% being singletons. The study's findings and limits: No day 14 peak samples; only post-peak repertoires were characterized. Regions 160-218 and 743-854 dominated among vaccine-associated CD4 TCRs spanning spike.

The material sequenced was peripheral blood, taken on day 0 of AZD1222 vaccination. This receptor was taken from an adult in good health.

The CDR3 region has the DNA TGTGCCAGCACCTCCGGGGGGAGTAGAAATGAGCAGTTCTTC. Its protein is CASTSGGSRNEQFF. V gene TRBV6-6 combines with J gene TRBJ2-1, with 7 bases fitting TRBD2. Trimming took 7 bases from V and 7 from J; bases not matched to a gene: 10. The CDR3 spans 14 residues. The germline V gene encodes CDR1 MNHNY and CDR2 SVGAGI (reference sequence).